The entry below describes one T cell receptor beta chain. The clone's antigen remains unknown. No per-base quality is available; no much larger clone lies one base away. TCR-beta CDR3 regions were amplified from genomic DNA by a two-step multiplex PCR, with the second step adding Illumina-compatible adaptors. TCR-beta immunosequencing was carried out on an Illumina platform through the commercial immunoSEQ service. The paper's processing steps were these. Repertoires were summarised by productive clonality and by Top 10 Clones, defined as the percentage of T-cell templates derived from the ten most frequent sequences. Values of productive clonality ranged from 0 to 1, with a monoclonal population indicated by a value of 1. Sequences comprising at least 0.1% of tumour T-cell templates but absent from matched non-adjacent lung were defined as tumour-associated clones and were identified via log10 scatter plots. Two-group comparisons used Student's t-tests, stages used ANOVA, and relationships used linear regression, analysed in GraphPad Prism7 and R. As stored in TCRdb, this immuneACCESS dataset retains in-frame rearrangements with V and J assigned. A fraction of the clones does not appear; measured against another copy, unresolved V genes explain less than half of the discrepancy, and the remainder lacks a known reason. That table is the source of V, J and clone size, and D and trimming were worked out from the DNA. The sample contains 4,500 to 5,500 clones, roughly two thirds of them found a single time. The leading ten clones occupy 13% to 15% of the sample.

The sample belongs to a study of immune cell composition in non-small cell lung cancer (dated by TCRdb to 2017 to 2019). Describing the broader study: Histologic subtype, mainly lung adenocarcinoma or squamous cell carcinoma, was assigned on the basis of H&E together with p63, CK5, Napsin A and TTF-1 immunohistochemistry. Several tumour specimens that had TCR-beta data belonged to rare histological subtypes and were left out of the subtype comparisons. TCR-beta sequencing (Adaptive Biotechnologies) was performed on 34 paired NSCLC tumour and non-adjacent lung specimens plus 26 tumour-only specimens. Supplementary cohort #1 consisted of 10 lung adenocarcinoma cases with paired tumour/lung TCR-beta sequencing and with TIL populations generated to assess tumour reactivity. Summary of the overall study and its limitations: In under 13 adenocarcinoma cases, maximal tumour-associated clone frequency correlated strongly with TIL tumour reactivity, whereas overall clonality did not. The reactivity cohort contained only ten to eleven cases, and the tumour-reactive clones were not shown to have sequences in common with the dominant in vivo tumour-associated clones. Tumour-associated clones >0.5% occurred in nearly half of NSCLC cases: over 30% of adenocarcinomas versus 75% of squamous carcinomas. Smoking pack-years did not significantly correlate with tumour TCR-beta clonality.

Normal lung samples were non-adjacent lung tissue taken as far from the tumour as possible, at least 3 cm away, from the same patient. Frozen aliquots of unsorted single-cell suspensions were used for genomic DNA extraction with the QIAamp DNA kit. Tissues arrived within 2 hours of resection and were immediately processed into single-cell suspensions. Tissue was mechanically dissociated and enzymatically digested with DNase I, collagenase I and hyaluronidase for approximately 29 minutes at 37 °C, then filtered and RBC-lysed. From the germline V gene, CDR1 is MNHNS and CDR2 is SASEGT. The CDR3 goes from the cysteine to the phenylalanine over 14 residues. This entry keeps only the CDR3 DNA: 42 bases, framed from base 1. Trimming removed 8 bases from V and 3 bases from J, leaving 13 bases between the germline ends.

The sample comprised non-adjacent lung tissue. This TCR was recovered from a human donor with non-small cell lung cancer. This sequence uses TRBV6-1 and TRBJ2-2; TRBD1 could be the D gene, as 6 bases match. The CDR3 is CASVRGADTGELFF. The nucleotides are TGTGCCAGCGTCAGGGGCGCAGACACCGGGGAGCTGTTTTTT.